The 28 T cell receptor beta chains below come from one sample, sequenced in a study of CD8+ T cells in alopecia areata. The sequencing template was cDNA reverse transcribed from extracted RNA. Generated by immunoSEQ multiplex PCR, the TCRdb table keeps only in-frame clones and is missing some. The table has almost 250,000 clones, 67% seen once. The source was CD4+ T cells sorted from blood, collected at week 0. The source is a human donor with alopecia areata.

V usage is TRBV4-3 and J usage is TRBJ2-5, with TRBD2 identical over 7 bases. The V and J ends lost 0 bases and 5 bases, in that order; junction bases with no gene match: 6. Per germline, CDR1 LGHNA and CDR2 YSLEER. CDR3 size: 15 residues. Written as DNA, the CDR3 is TGCGCCAGCAGCCAAGATCAGCGGGGAAGTGAGACCCAGTACTTC. Translating gives CASSQDQRGSETQYF.

The J gene is TRBJ1-1, the V gene TRBV18, with a tentative D call TRBD1 (5 bases). Looked up from germline, CDR1 is KGHSH and CDR2 is LQKENI. The germline V and J ends were trimmed by 3 bases and 7 bases, with 18 bases remaining between them. This CDR3 is built from 15 residues. CDR3 residues: CASSPLWTSGVEAFF. DNA for the CDR3: TGTGCCAGCTCACCCTTATGGACATCCGGCGTTGAAGCTTTCTTT.

The rearrangement links TRBV9 to TRBJ1-5; no definite D call. The CDR3 is made up of 15 amino acids. Germline V gives CDR1 SGDLS, CDR2 YYNGEE. The V end was cut by 0 bases, the J end by 2 bases, with 9 bases between. This chain's CDR3 is CASSVDGRGNQPQHF. The CDR3 DNA is TGTGCCAGCAGCGTAGATGGAAGGGGCAATCAGCCCCAGCATTTT.

This clone was counted once. This chain links TRBV19 with TRBJ2-3, with D possibly TRBD2 on 6 matching bases. Trimming left V 3 bases short and J 2 bases short, with 12 bases between. Germline loops: CDR1 LNHDA, CDR2 SQIVND (reference sequence). The CDR3 extends over 15 amino acids. The CDR3 bases are TGTGCCAGTAGTATTGATAGCGGCGCCACAGATACGCAGTATTTT. It encodes CASSIDSGATDTQYF.

The chain carries TRBV30 and TRBJ2-1; 9 bases align to TRBD2. The CDR3 sequence is 13 residues long. The junction had 2 bases not matched to a gene; V was cut back by 0 bases and J by 8 bases. Germline V gene sequence: CDR1 GTSNPN, CDR2 SVGIG (reference sequence). CDR3 sequence reads: CAWSVLAGDEQFF. The DNA for the CDR3 is TGTGCCTGGAGTGTATTAGCGGGGGATGAGCAGTTCTTC. Full variable domain (remainder filled in from reference TRBV30 and TRBJ2-1): SQTIHQWPATLVQPVGSPLSLECTVEGTSNPNLYWYRQAAGRGLQLLFYSVGIGQISSEVPQNLSASRPQDRQFILSSKKLLLSDSGFYLCAWSVLAGDEQFFGPGTRLTVL.

The chain has TRBV6-6 and TRBJ2-7, with TRBD1 matching 8 bases. Germline trimming cut 5 bases from V and 0 bases from J; bases unmatched to any gene: 3. Germline loops: CDR1 MNHNY, CDR2 SVGAGI (reference sequence). This CDR3 spans 14 amino acids. The DNA for the CDR3 is TGTGCCAGCAGTGGGACAGGATTCTCCTACGAGCAGTACTTC. Its translation: CASSGTGFSYEQYF.

The chain employs TRBV7-2 and TRBJ1-1; D unclear. Germline loops: CDR1 SGHTA, CDR2 FQGNSA. This CDR3 has 13 residues. V was trimmed by 3 bases and J by 9 bases, leaving 14 bases between them. CDR3 in DNA: TGTGCCAGCAGCTTGGATTTTGGTCTGAAAGCTTTCTTT. Its translation: CASSLDFGLKAFF. The full variable domain, its missing parts supplied by reference TRBV7-2 and TRBJ1-1, is GAGVSQSPSNKVTEKGKDVELRCDPISGHTALYWYRQSLGQGLEFLIYFQGNSAPDKSGLPSDRFSAERTGGSVSTLTIQRTQQEDSAVYLCASSLDFGLKAFFGQGTRLTVV.

This rearrangement joins TRBV29-1 to TRBJ2-1; weak D call: TRBD1 (5 bases). The germline V gene encodes CDR1 SQVTM and CDR2 ANQGSEA. The V and J ends lost 5 bases and 6 bases respectively, with 14 bases between them. This CDR3 has 13 residues. CDR3 region: CSVPGQAINEQFF. The CDR3 nucleotides are TGCAGCGTTCCAGGGCAGGCCATCAATGAGCAGTTCTTC.

This chain connects TRBV9 to TRBJ1-1; TRBD1 aligns across 10 bases. The CDR3 totals 12 residues. V was pared by 7 bases and J by 7 bases, with 4 bases of the junction left unmatched. CDR1 is SGDLS and CDR2 is YYNGEE in the germline V gene. The CDR3 loop is CASGDRGREAFF. The DNA for the CDR3 is TGTGCCAGCGGAGACAGGGGGCGTGAAGCTTTCTTT. The full variable domain, completed using reference TRBV9 and TRBJ1-1, is DSGVTQTPKHLITATGQRVTLRCSPRSGDLSVYWYQQSLDQGLQFLIQYYNGEERAKGNILERFSAQQFPDLHSELNLSSLELGDSALYFCASGDRGREAFFGQGTRLTVV.

V gene TRBV15 combines with J gene TRBJ2-4; TRBD1 aligns across 8 bases. The CDR3 contains 15 residues. The V segment lost 5 bases and the J segment 8 bases; nucleotides outside the gene matches: 11. Germline V lookup: CDR1 LNHNV, CDR2 YYDKDF (reference sequence). DNA of the CDR3: TGTGCCACCAGCCGGTCGACAGGGGTCGGGGACATTCAGTACTTC. Translating gives CATSRSTGVGDIQYF.

The chain links TRBV4-2 to TRBJ2-6, with D possibly matching TRBD2 (5 bases). Between the trimmed V and J ends, which lost 6 bases and 0 bases, there was a span of 9 bases. Germline V gives CDR1 LGHNA, CDR2 YNFKEQ. The CDR3 covers 15 residues. This chain's CDR3 is CASRDSSSGANVLTF. The CDR3 nucleotides are TGTGCCAGCAGGGACTCCTCCTCTGGGGCCAACGTCCTGACTTTC.

J is TRBJ2-7 and V is TRBV18, with D possibly TRBD1 on 6 matching bases. The germline V gene encodes CDR1 KGHSH and CDR2 LQKENI. V lost 6 bases and J lost 5, with 14 bases in between. CDR3 size: 13 residues. The CDR3 DNA reads as TGTGCCAGCTCGCGTGGGTCAGGGGACGAGCAGTACTTC. It encodes CASSRGSGDEQYF.

The rearrangement uses TRBV29-1 and TRBJ2-7, with D possibly TRBD1 on 5 matching bases. The germline V gene has CDR1 SQVTM and CDR2 ANQGSEA. The CDR3 has 12 amino acids. Deletions cut 7 bases from V and 2 bases from J, with 12 bases between. The CDR3, as DNA: TGCAGCGCTGCGCAGGGTCCCTACGAGCAGTACTTC. Translation gives CSAAQGPYEQYF.

The chain couples TRBV29-1 to TRBJ2-3; maybe TRBD2 (7 bases). Looked up from germline, CDR1 is SQVTM and CDR2 is ANQGSEA. The CDR3 is 14 amino acids. Trimming shortened V by 5 bases and J by 4 bases, and 16 bases separated the two germline ends. The CDR3 DNA is TGCAGCGTTCCCTTTGCGGGGGCGTCAGATACGCAGTATTTT. Its protein product is CSVPFAGASDTQYF.

The chain carries TRBV29-1 and TRBJ2-5; TRBD1 aligns across 9 bases. CDR1 and CDR2 (germline): SQVTM, ANQGSEA. With V trimmed by 6 bases and J by 3 bases, 2 bases remained unmatched. This CDR3 has 12 residues. The CDR3 bases are TGCAGCGTCTGGACAGGGGAAGAGACCCAGTACTTC. Translating gives CSVWTGEETQYF.

The chain has TRBV25-1 and TRBJ2-7, with TRBD2 matching 8 bases. CDR1 MGHDK and CDR2 SYGVNS come from the germline V gene. The CDR3 consists of 13 residues. Germline trimming cut 4 bases from V and 8 bases from J; bases unmatched to any gene: 7. This CDR3 is CASSAPGLEKQYF. CDR3 nucleotide sequence: TGTGCCAGCAGTGCGCCGGGACTAGAGAAGCAGTACTTC.

This clone has just a few counts. This chain links TRBV29-1 with TRBJ2-1; D is unresolved. In germline, CDR1 is SQVTM, CDR2 ANQGSEA. The CDR3 has 14 amino acids. With 5 bases removed from V and 0 bases from J, the gap between germline ends came to 11 bases. DNA for the CDR3: TGCAGCGTTTATAGGCCTATCTCCTACAATGAGCAGTTCTTC. This sequence encodes CSVYRPISYNEQFF.

This clone has a handful of counts. The V call is TRBV30, the J call TRBJ2-5; weak D call: TRBD2 (7 bases). The germline CDR1 and CDR2 sequences are GTSNPN and SVGIG (reference sequence). This CDR3 has 13 amino acids. The V end was cut by 1 base, the J end by 5 bases, with 11 bases between. This CDR3 reads CAWSEKGGETQYF. The CDR3 DNA is TGTGCCTGGAGTGAGAAGGGGGGGGAGACCCAGTACTTC.

This clone was seen only a few times. V and J are TRBV7-9 and TRBJ1-6, with D hard to call. Per the germline V gene, CDR1 is SEHNR and CDR2 is FQNEAQ (reference sequence). Deletions cut 4 bases from V and 0 bases from J, with 13 bases between. This CDR3 is built from 17 residues. Here the CDR3 reads CASSSYLTSSYNSPLHF. The CDR3 DNA follows: TGTGCCAGCAGCTCCTATCTGACTAGCTCCTATAATTCACCCCTCCACTTT.

The chain couples TRBV2 to TRBJ1-2, with 7 nucleotides matching TRBD1. V lost 6 bases and J lost 2; bases outside the gene matches: 12. The CDR3 is made up of 16 amino acids. Looked up from germline, CDR1 is SNHLY and CDR2 is FYNNEI. The CDR3 is CASSRRRETGNYGYTF. The CDR3 DNA sequence: TGTGCCAGCAGCCGCCGCCGAGAGACAGGGAACTATGGCTACACCTTC.

The chain employs TRBV2 and TRBJ2-7, with 11 bases that match TRBD1. The CDR3 runs to 14 residues. Germline CDR1 and CDR2: SNHLY and FYNNEI. Losses at the gene ends were 5 bases for V and 4 bases for J; bases not matched to a gene: 4. The CDR3 loop reads CASSSGQGGYEQYF. The CDR3 DNA sequence: TGTGCCAGCAGTTCGGGACAGGGGGGGTACGAGCAGTACTTC.

The V gene is TRBV5-1, the J gene TRBJ1-2; D unclear. The CDR3 runs 13 residues. V lost 6 bases and J 0 bases, leaving 9 bases between the germline ends. The V gene's germline CDR1 is SGHRS and CDR2 YFSETQ. CDR3 nucleotide sequence: TGCGCCAGCAAGGAGAACCCTAACTATGGCTACACCTTC. Translating it yields CASKENPNYGYTF.

V is TRBV29-1 and J is TRBJ2-7; D is unresolved. Germline CDR1 SQVTM, CDR2 ANQGSEA. This CDR3 spans 13 amino acids. V lost 4 bases to trimming and J lost 0 bases, with 10 bases between them. This chain's CDR3 is CSVVARYSYEQYF. The CDR3 DNA reads as TGCAGCGTTGTTGCAAGGTACTCCTACGAGCAGTACTTC.

The chain combines TRBV4-1 with TRBJ1-2; D is uncertain. This CDR3 spans 17 amino acids. The germline V gene has CDR1 MGHRA and CDR2 YSYEKL. V dropped 0 bases and J dropped 0 bases, with 14 bases sitting between them. CDR3 region: CASSQDAYDGANYGYTF. The CDR3 DNA follows: TGCGCCAGCAGCCAAGATGCGTACGACGGTGCTAACTATGGCTACACCTTC.

The genes are TRBV6-5 and TRBJ2-1; no clear D gene. This CDR3 contains 16 residues. The germline V gene has CDR1 MNHEY and CDR2 SVGAGI. V was shortened by 2 bases and J by 6 bases, with 17 bases between the two germline ends. The CDR3 is CASSYDRAPNSNEQFF. As DNA, the CDR3 is TGTGCCAGCAGTTACGACCGGGCACCCAACTCCAATGAGCAGTTCTTC.

This clone came up a few times. The chain combines TRBV19 with TRBJ2-5, with unresolved D. The CDR3 spans 13 residues. The germline V gene has CDR1 LNHDA and CDR2 SQIVND (reference sequence). V gave up 2 bases and J gave up 5 bases, with 9 bases separating them. The CDR3 reads CASSIRRSETQYF. CDR3 DNA sequence: TGTGCCAGTAGTATACGTCGGTCCGAGACCCAGTACTTC.

The V and J genes are TRBV6-6 and TRBJ2-7, with 7 bases identical to TRBD1. Germline assignment: CDR1 MNHNY and CDR2 SVGAGI (reference sequence). The CDR3 sequence is 11 residues long. The CDR3 sequence is CASSYAGTVEV. The CDR3 coding sequence is TGTGCCAGCAGTTACGCCGGGACAGTTGAGGTC.

The table lists this clone with a few counts. This sequence joins TRBV7-2 and TRBJ2-1, with 8 bases that match TRBD1. The CDR3 has 19 residues. The junction had 13 bases not matched to a gene; V was cut back by 3 bases and J by 0 bases. Germline CDR1 SGHTA, CDR2 FQGNSA. This CDR3 is CASSLGTGTGVSSYNEQFF. The CDR3 DNA reads TGTGCCAGCAGCTTGGGCACCGGGACAGGCGTCAGCTCCTACAATGAGCAGTTCTTC.